The T cell receptor (beta chain) under discussion was sequenced for a study of a mutant IDH1 vaccine in newly diagnosed glioma. Study summary: Vaccines were begun 4-6 weeks after radiotherapy alone, or with temozolomide cycles. The therapy given earlier, which was standard therapy, consisted of radiotherapy, temozolomide, or both, and most of the patients received both.

Time point defined: week 5, during vaccination. Every single dose of the vaccine, 300 ug of mutant IDH1 20-mer peptide, came with topical imiquimod. Of note for this clone: Its antigen remains unidentified.

Study-wide results and limits: Seemingly, pseudoprogression had no relation to changes in the top peripheral T cell clonotypes.

Repertoires were generated with immunoSEQ multiplex PCR, while TCRdb's copy carries only in-frame clones and drops some. The sample has tens of thousands of clones, roughly 90% seen once. Germline loops: CDR1 MNHEY, CDR2 SVGAGI. The CDR3 is 15 amino acids. V shed 6 bases and J shed 2 bases, with 16 bases lying between them. The sequencing here drew on PBMCs, taken from a glioma patient whose treatment included an IDH1 peptide vaccine. This receptor was obtained from a woman between 50 and 59 years old with glioma. The chain links TRBV6-5 to TRBJ2-5; D tentatively fits TRBD1 or TRBD2 (6 bases each). The CDR3 nucleotides read TGTGCCAGCAGCCATACTACGGGGGCGCAAGAGACCCAGTACTTC. As protein: CASSHTTGAQETQYF.